The 5 T cell receptor beta chains below come from one sample, sequenced in a study of CXCR3-negative and CXCR3-positive naive CD8 T cells. The TRB libraries of cDNA were built by UMI-labeled 5' RACE. TCRdb re-called the 5' RACE reads and gives one entry per CDR3 protein, without DNA. The repertoire table contains fewer than 90,000 distinct CDR3 sequences. The material sequenced was naive CXCR3- CD8+ T cells from blood. Specified subset: CD45RO-CCR7+CD27+CD95- naive CD8+ T cells lacking CXCR3 (TNR3-). The source is a human donor in good health. Some clones in this sample may be carry-over from other donors' samples.

This rearrangement joins TRBV11-2 to TRBJ2-3; TCRdb selects TRBD2, and the lack of DNA leaves this call unchecked. CDR1 is SGHAT and CDR2 is FQNNGV in the germline V gene. The CDR3 has 16 amino acids. The chain's CDR3 is CASSPAGLSSTDTQYF.

The V and J genes are TRBV6-5 and TRBJ2-7. CDR3 length equals 14 residues. CDR1 MNHEY and CDR2 SVGAGI come from the germline V gene. CDR3 amino acids: CASSYGTLGYEQYF.

The rearrangement links TRBV4-1 to TRBJ2-7. Germline CDR1 and CDR2: MGHRA and YSYEKL. CDR3 length: 15 residues. CDR3 protein: CASSQGIGRSYEQYF.

This chain uses TRBV29-1 with TRBJ2-7; TCRdb returns TRBD2, unconfirmable since there is no DNA. The germline V gene has CDR1 SQVTM and CDR2 ANQGSEA. The CDR3 sequence is 13 residues long. The CDR3 reads CSVGAGVVYEQYF.

This chain links TRBV7-2 with TRBJ2-2; the TCRdb call, TRBD2, lacks DNA for checking. The CDR3 loop spans 16 amino acids. CDR1 and CDR2 from the germline V gene are SGHTA and FQGNSA. The CDR3 sequence: CASSRSGGYNTGELFF.